This T cell receptor (beta chain) derives from a study of post-analysis software for immune sequencing data. Looking at the study overall: Disease trajectories encompassed relapsing-remitting, secondary progressive and progressive-relapsing multiple sclerosis. Notes on the study in general: Normalized Chao1 diversity in multiple sclerosis patients fell significantly below that of controls.

This clonotype was observed a single time. Its antigen remains unknown. The TCR beta cDNA libraries contained unique molecular identifiers. Input populations of about 0.85 to 11 million T cells gave rise to some 500,000 cDNA molecules. TCRdb redid the calling of the PCR reads with MiXCR, one entry per CDR3 protein. The repertoire holds about 460,000 distinct CDR3 sequences, with around 40% as singletons. The clonotype was recovered from a girl between 5 and 17 years old with multiple sclerosis. The sample taken for sequencing was blood.

CDR3 amino acids: CASSQDLDIQYF. The CDR3 bases are TGCGCCAGCAGCCAAGATCTGGACATTCAGTACTTC. This rearrangement joins TRBV4-1 to TRBJ2-4; D is ambiguous. CDR3 length: 12 amino acids. The germline V gene encodes CDR1 MGHRA and CDR2 YSYEKL. V dropped 0 bases and J dropped 8 bases, with 5 bases sitting between them.